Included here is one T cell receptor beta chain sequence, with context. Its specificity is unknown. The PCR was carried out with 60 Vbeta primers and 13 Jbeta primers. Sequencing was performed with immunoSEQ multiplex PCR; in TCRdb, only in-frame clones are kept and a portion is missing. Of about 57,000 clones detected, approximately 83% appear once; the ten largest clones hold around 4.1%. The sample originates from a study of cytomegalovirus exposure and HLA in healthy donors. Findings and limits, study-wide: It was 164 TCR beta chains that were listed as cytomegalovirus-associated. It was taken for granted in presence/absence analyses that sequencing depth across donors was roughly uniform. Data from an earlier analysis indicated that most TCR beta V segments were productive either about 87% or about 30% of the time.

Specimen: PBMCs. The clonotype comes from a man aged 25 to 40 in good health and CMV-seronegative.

For the CDR3, the DNA is TGTGCTAGTGGCTCCCGGACAGACAATGAGCAGTTCTTC. It translates to CASGSRTDNEQFF. The rearrangement links TRBV12-5 to TRBJ2-1; maybe TRBD1 (6 bases). Germline V CDR1 and CDR2: LGHNT, FRNRAP. V was clipped by 6 bases and J by 5 bases, with 11 bases between them. CDR3 length: 13 residues.